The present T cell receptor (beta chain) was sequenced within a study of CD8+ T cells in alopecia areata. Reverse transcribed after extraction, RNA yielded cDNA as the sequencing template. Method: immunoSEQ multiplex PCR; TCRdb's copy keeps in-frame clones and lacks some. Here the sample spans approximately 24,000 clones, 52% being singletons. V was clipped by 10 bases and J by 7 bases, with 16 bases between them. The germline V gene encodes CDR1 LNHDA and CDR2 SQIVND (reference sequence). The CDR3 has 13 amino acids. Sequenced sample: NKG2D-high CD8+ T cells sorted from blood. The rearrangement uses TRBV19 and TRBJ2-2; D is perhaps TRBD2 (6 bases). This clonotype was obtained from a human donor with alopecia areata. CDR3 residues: CATGTPKGGELFF. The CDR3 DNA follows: TGTGCCACTGGGACTCCGAAGGGCGGGGAGCTGTTTTTT. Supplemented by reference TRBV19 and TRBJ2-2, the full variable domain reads DGGITQSPKYLFRKEGQNVTLSCEQNLNHDAMYWYRQDPGQGLRLIYYSQIVNDFQKGDIAEGYSVSREKKESFPLTVTSAQKNPTAFYLCATGTPKGGELFFGEGSRLTVL.